This T cell receptor (beta chain) was profiled in a study of monozygotic twins with inflammatory bowel disease. With no T cell sorting beforehand, total RNA was isolated from whole blood. The length of the CDR3 is 14 residues. From germline, CDR1 is MNHNY and CDR2 SVGAGI (reference sequence). Template switching added UMIs carrying a 6-nucleotide sample barcode. TCRdb reworked the 5' RACE reads into one entry per CDR3 protein, no DNA. This repertoire includes 150,000 to 200,000 distinct CDR3 sequences. The chain couples TRBV6-6 to TRBJ1-2; with no DNA, the TCRdb D assignment of TRBD1 cannot be verified. The origin of this receptor is a human donor with ulcerative colitis or Crohn's disease, or a healthy co-twin of an affected twin (not recorded which). Input material: blood. The CDR3 protein is CASSYWGTAYGYTF.